These 30 T cell receptor beta chains originate from one sample sequenced in a study of shared clonotypes between healthy human individuals. Sequenced by immunoSEQ multiplex PCR; TCRdb stores in-frame clones only, minus some. This sample has approximately 2,300,000 clones, with 85% to 95% found just once. Sample: naive CD4+ T cells from PBMCs. The subset: CD45RA+ positively selected. All receptors derive from a young man in good health. Some clones in this sample may be carry-over from other donors' samples.

V usage is TRBV6-6 and J usage is TRBJ2-7; 8 bases match TRBD1. With 7 bases clipped from V and 3 bases from J, the junction kept 8 bases outside the gene matches. CDR3 length equals 14 residues. Germline CDR1 and CDR2: MNHNY and SVGAGI (reference sequence). CDR3 sequence: CASNRGAGIYEQYF. The CDR3 DNA reads TGTGCCAGCAACAGGGGGGCGGGAATCTACGAGCAGTACTTC.

The chain recombines TRBV7-6 with TRBJ1-4; D uncertain. The germline V and J ends were trimmed by 5 bases and 0 bases, with 22 bases remaining between them. Per the germline V gene, CDR1 is SGHVS and CDR2 is FNYEAQ. This CDR3 contains 19 residues. CDR3 DNA: TGTGCCAGCAGCCCCCTATGGCGTAGGGTACGAGCAACTAATGAAAAACTGTTTTTT. Translating gives CASSPLWRRVRATNEKLFF.

V is TRBV6-1 and J is TRBJ1-5, with D possibly matching TRBD1 (5 bases). Germline CDR1 is MNHNS and CDR2 is SASEGT. Trimming left V 6 bases short and J 0 bases short, with 9 bases between. This CDR3 has 14 residues. The CDR3 DNA reads as TGTGCCAGCAGGCGGGGCTATAGCAATCAGCCCCAGCATTTT. Its protein is CASRRGYSNQPQHF.

The chain employs TRBV5-1 and TRBJ1-2, with D uncertain. From germline, CDR1 is SGHRS and CDR2 YFSETQ. This CDR3 has 14 residues. V gave up 1 base and J gave up 8 bases, with 15 bases separating them. Written as DNA, the CDR3 is TGCGCCAGCAGCTTGATGGGAAGGGAGGGCGGCTACACCTTC. This codes for CASSLMGREGGYTF.

This clone appeared a single time. The V and J genes are TRBV10-3 and TRBJ2-2; TRBD2 agrees at 7 bases. V lost 6 bases, J lost 0 bases, and 4 bases stayed unmatched. This CDR3 has 15 amino acids. Germline values: CDR1 ENHRY, CDR2 SYGVKD. The CDR3 bases are TGTGCCATCAGATCAACTAGCGCGAACACCGGGGAGCTGTTTTTT. Encoded protein: CAIRSTSANTGELFF.

The chain joins TRBV28 to TRBJ1-5; 7 bases match TRBD1. With 6 bases clipped from V and 5 bases from J, the junction kept 7 bases outside the gene matches. Germline CDR1 and CDR2: MDHEN and SYDVKM. The CDR3 runs to 14 residues. The CDR3 sequence is CASRVTGSHQPQHF. CDR3 nucleotide sequence: TGTGCCAGCAGGGTGACAGGGTCACATCAGCCCCAGCATTTT.

J is TRBJ2-1 and V is TRBV5-5; 13 nucleotides align to TRBD2. CDR1 and CDR2 (germline): SGHKS, YYEKEE (reference sequence). CDR3 length equals 14 residues. V was pared by 4 bases and J by 12 bases, with 7 bases of the junction left unmatched. CDR3 sequence (DNA): TGTGCCAGCAGCGGTTCCGGGACTAGCGGGATGCAGTTCTTC. Translated: CASSGSGTSGMQFF.

The V call is TRBV11-2, the J call TRBJ2-7; 7 nucleotides line up with TRBD1. Germline V gene sequence: CDR1 SGHAT, CDR2 FQNNGV. The V gene end was trimmed by 5 bases and the J gene end by 2 bases; junction bases not matched to a gene: 12. CDR3 length: 16 amino acids. The CDR3 nucleotides are TGTGCCAGCAGCCCAGAACGACAGGGCCAAACCTACGAGCAGTACTTC. Residues: CASSPERQGQTYEQYF. Combining the CDR3 with reference TRBV11-2 and TRBJ2-7 gives the whole variable domain EAGVAQSPRYKIIEKRQSVAFWCNPISGHATLYWYQQILGQGPKLLIQFQNNGVVDDSQLPKDRFSAERLKGVDSTLKIQPAKLEDSAVYLCASSPERQGQTYEQYFGPGTRLTVT.

This chain's CDR3 is CASTKSGYNEQFF. CDR3 nucleotides: TGTGCCAGCACGAAGTCGGGTTACAATGAGCAGTTCTTC. This rearrangement joins TRBV14 to TRBJ2-1; the D is unclear. Germline loops: CDR1 SGHDN, CDR2 FVKESK. The CDR3 contains 13 residues. Trimming took off 7 bases at V and 4 bases at J, with 11 bases between the two ends.

This chain uses TRBV27 with TRBJ1-1; a possible D gene is TRBD1 (5 bases). Trimming shortened V by 2 bases and J by 7 bases, and 11 bases separated the two germline ends. The CDR3 is 13 amino acids. CDR1 and CDR2 (germline): MNHEY, SMNVEV (reference sequence). CDR3 sequence: CASSLGPDSEAFF. In DNA form, the CDR3 reads TGTGCCAGCAGTTTAGGCCCCGACAGTGAAGCTTTCTTT.

CDR3 region: CASSGVGIKSHEQFF. The CDR3, as DNA: TGTGCCAGCAGTGGGGTAGGGATAAAATCTCATGAGCAGTTCTTC. This rearrangement joins TRBV6-1 to TRBJ2-1; D is undetermined. The CDR3 contains 15 residues. Trimming shortened V by 4 bases and J by 8 bases, and 18 bases separated the two germline ends. Germline CDR1 and CDR2: MNHNS and SASEGT.

This chain's CDR3 is CASSLNLMAYEQYF. CDR3 DNA: TGCGCCAGCAGCTTGAATCTGATGGCCTACGAGCAGTACTTC. The V call is TRBV5-1, the J call TRBJ2-7; D gene ambiguous. The ends were cut back, 1 base at V and 2 bases at J, with 10 bases in the middle. Germline V gene lookup returns CDR1 SGHRS and CDR2 YFSETQ. CDR3 length equals 14 residues.

The chain links TRBV28 to TRBJ2-7; TRBD1 matches 8 bases. Unmatched junction bases numbered 8, after V lost 3 bases and J lost 1 base. The length of the CDR3 is 16 residues. Germline V CDR1 and CDR2: MDHEN, SYDVKM. CDR3 in DNA: TGTGCCAGCAGTTTTTTAGACAGGGGTGGTTCCTACGAGCAGTACTTC. Its protein product is CASSFLDRGGSYEQYF.

This clone occurred once. This chain links TRBV5-1 with TRBJ2-3; 10 bases are a match to TRBD2. The V segment lost 0 bases and the J segment 2 bases; nucleotides outside the gene matches: 9. The CDR3 has 18 amino acids. Per germline, CDR1 SGHRS and CDR2 YFSETQ. In DNA, the CDR3 is TGCGCCAGCAGCTTGGCACTAGCGGGACCCTGGTTCACAGATACGCAGTATTTT. This encodes CASSLALAGPWFTDTQYF.

The chain combines TRBV7-9 with TRBJ1-4, with a weak D call TRBD1 (5 bases). The V end lost 5 bases, the J end lost 10 bases, and 20 bases lay between the germline ends. CDR1 is SEHNR, CDR2 FQNEAQ, per germline (reference sequence). This CDR3 spans 15 amino acids. The CDR3 sequence: CASSINPGLSGKLFF. The CDR3 DNA reads as TGTGCCAGCAGCATAAACCCGGGACTTTCAGGAAAACTGTTTTTT. Full variable domain (missing parts from reference TRBV7-9 and TRBJ1-4): DTGVSQNPRHKITKRGQNVTFRCDPISEHNRLYWYRQTLGQGPEFLTYFQNEAQLEKSRLLSDRFSAERPKGSFSTLEIQRTEQGDSAMYLCASSINPGLSGKLFFGSGTQLSVL.

V gene TRBV6-5 combines with J gene TRBJ2-5, with 10 bases identical to TRBD2. Trimming removed 6 bases from V and 5 bases from J; junction bases left unmatched: 6. This CDR3 contains 14 residues. Germline CDR1 reads MNHEY; CDR2 reads SVGAGI. The CDR3 sequence is CASRVAGGPETQYF. In DNA, the CDR3 is TGTGCCAGCAGGGTAGCGGGAGGTCCCGAGACCCAGTACTTC.

V gene TRBV10-3 combines with J gene TRBJ2-7; 10 bases are a match to TRBD1. There are 15 residues in the CDR3. Germline loops: CDR1 ENHRY, CDR2 SYGVKD. V shed 4 bases and J 6 bases; nucleotides not matched to a gene: 9. CDR3 coding DNA: TGTGCCATCAGTGGTGCCACCGGGACAGGGGTCGAGCAGTACTTC. Encoded protein: CAISGATGTGVEQYF.

V is TRBV7-8 and J is TRBJ2-1; tentative D call: TRBD2 (5 bases). The CDR3 has 13 amino acids. Germline loops: CDR1 SGHVS, CDR2 FQNEAQ. V was shortened by 2 bases and J by 6 bases, with 8 bases between the two germline ends. The CDR3 nucleotides read TGTGCCAGCAGCTTATTAGGAGGCAATGAGCAGTTCTTC. It specifies CASSLLGGNEQFF.

This clone was seen only once. For the CDR3, the DNA is TGCAGCGCTGCGCAGCTAGCGCCGTACGAGCAGTACTTC. It specifies CSAAQLAPYEQYF. This sequence joins TRBV29-1 and TRBJ2-7; possibly TRBD2 for D (6 bases). CDR1 SQVTM and CDR2 ANQGSEA come from the germline V gene. V lost 7 bases to trimming and J lost 4 bases, with 17 bases between them. This CDR3 region has 13 residues.

The V gene is TRBV28, the J gene TRBJ2-6; D gene ambiguous. V gave up 1 base and J gave up 0 bases, with 7 bases separating them. Germline CDR1 reads MDHEN; CDR2 reads SYDVKM. The CDR3 is 16 amino acids. The CDR3 sequence is CASSLFPFSGANVLTF. CDR3 DNA: TGTGCCAGCAGTTTATTCCCTTTCTCTGGGGCCAACGTCCTGACTTTC.

The V gene is TRBV11-2, the J gene TRBJ2-2, with 11 bases aligning to TRBD2. Germline V lookup: CDR1 SGHAT, CDR2 FQNNGV. This CDR3 is 15 amino acids long. V lost 3 bases to trimming and J lost 6 bases; unmatched junction nucleotides: 3. The CDR3 loop is CASSFTSGSPGELFF. CDR3 bases: TGTGCCAGCAGCTTTACTAGCGGGAGCCCCGGGGAGCTGTTTTTT.

This chain connects TRBV20-1 to TRBJ1-2, with D hard to call. CDR3 size: 11 residues. With 3 bases removed from V and 8 bases from J, the gap between germline ends came to 10 bases. The germline CDR1 and CDR2 sequences are DFQATT and SNEGSKA (reference sequence). The CDR3 protein is CSARGRWGYTF. CDR3 bases: TGCAGTGCTAGGGGTCGTTGGGGCTACACCTTC.

V gene TRBV2 combines with J gene TRBJ1-3; 9 bases match TRBD1. This CDR3 contains 13 residues. Germline assignment: CDR1 SNHLY and CDR2 FYNNEI. With V trimmed by 10 bases and J by 8 bases, 9 bases remained unmatched. CDR3 in amino acids: CATQGTGKDTIYF. CDR3 in DNA: TGTGCCACACAAGGGACAGGGAAGGACACCATATATTTT. The entire variable domain, with the rest obtained from reference TRBV2 and TRBJ1-3, is as follows: EPEVTQTPSHQVTQMGQEVILRCVPISNHLYFYWYRQILGQKVEFLVSFYNNEISEKSEIFDDQFSVERPDGSNFTLKIRSTKLEDSAMYFCATQGTGKDTIYFGEGSWLTVV.

The chain carries TRBV5-1 and TRBJ1-1; 7 positions match TRBD1. V was clipped by 0 bases and J by 5 bases; unmatched bases: 10. This CDR3 has 16 amino acids. CDR1 is SGHRS and CDR2 is YFSETQ in the germline V gene. Here the CDR3 DNA reads TGCGCCAGCAGCTTGGCCGAGACAGGGCCGGGGACTGAAGCTTTCTTT. Protein sequence: CASSLAETGPGTEAFF.

V gene TRBV7-3 combines with J gene TRBJ2-2, with D unresolved. The length of the CDR3 is 16 residues. The V and J ends lost 0 bases and 0 bases respectively, with 8 bases between them. Germline loops: CDR1 SGHTA, CDR2 FQGTGA. This CDR3 reads CASSLTGYTNTGELFF. For the CDR3, the DNA is TGTGCCAGCAGCTTAACCGGATACACGAACACCGGGGAGCTGTTTTTT.

The chain is built from TRBV30 and TRBJ2-1; perhaps TRBD2 as D (7 bases). Germline V gives CDR1 GTSNPN, CDR2 SVGIG (reference sequence). Trimming took off 3 bases at V and 0 bases at J, with 27 bases between the two ends. CDR3 length equals 20 residues. This CDR3 is CAWRQRPGGGRGTSYNEQFF. CDR3 bases: TGTGCCTGGAGACAACGTCCGGGGGGCGGGAGAGGCACCTCCTACAATGAGCAGTTCTTC.

The chain carries TRBV7-2 and TRBJ2-1, with a weak D call TRBD2 (6 bases). This CDR3 contains 16 residues. V was trimmed by 5 bases and J by 7 bases, leaving 21 bases between them. Per germline, CDR1 SGHTA and CDR2 FQGNSA. The chain's CDR3 is CASSTSGSVEKNEQFF. CDR3 DNA: TGTGCCAGCAGCACAAGCGGGTCCGTAGAAAAAAATGAGCAGTTCTTC. Combining the CDR3 with reference TRBV7-2 and TRBJ2-1 gives the whole variable domain GAGVSQSPSNKVTEKGKDVELRCDPISGHTALYWYRQSLGQGLEFLIYFQGNSAPDKSGLPSDRFSAERTGGSVSTLTIQRTQQEDSAVYLCASSTSGSVEKNEQFFGPGTRLTVL.

This chain connects TRBV18 to TRBJ2-7; 12 bases line up with TRBD1. Losses at the gene ends were 10 bases for V and 3 bases for J; bases not matched to a gene: 7. The length of the CDR3 is 14 residues. Per germline, CDR1 KGHSH and CDR2 LQKENI. The CDR3 DNA is TGTGCCACCCAGGGGGACAGGGGGCACTACGAGCAGTACTTC. This codes for CATQGDRGHYEQYF.

This chain connects TRBV2 to TRBJ1-2; D not certain. V was pared by 2 bases and J by 4 bases, with 11 bases between. Per germline, CDR1 SNHLY and CDR2 FYNNEI. The CDR3 loop spans 14 amino acids. CDR3 residues: CASSEQHTFYGYTF. The CDR3 coding sequence is TGTGCCAGCAGTGAACAGCACACCTTCTATGGCTACACCTTC.

The chain links TRBV11-3 to TRBJ2-7; 7 bases are a match to TRBD2. Trimming cost V 3 bases and J 0 bases; bases outside gene matches: 17. The germline CDR1 and CDR2 sequences are SGHNT and YENEEA. This CDR3 spans 19 amino acids. The CDR3 bases are TGTGCCAGCAGCTTTTCTGGCGGGAGAACTCCGATTTTCTCCTACGAGCAGTACTTC. It codes for CASSFSGGRTPIFSYEQYF.